The T cell receptor (beta chain) under discussion was sequenced for a study of regulatory T cells in long-lasting Graves disease (dated by TCRdb to the early 2020s). The study in broad terms: Newly diagnosed Graves' disease patients had taken antithyroid drugs for less than 3 months. This study used TCR sequencing and RNA sequencing of peripheral blood to compare persistent Graves' disease patients against newly diagnosed Graves' disease patients. The study was registered as a clinical trial and conducted in China. A total of around 35 samples underwent TCR sequencing: around 13 from persistent and roughly 20 from newly diagnosed Graves' disease patients.

This clonotype was detected many times. The target of this receptor is not known. The input lacks base qualities; no much larger clone sits a single base away. The sample's time point label is to be understood as: newly diagnosed GD, antithyroid drugs for less than 3 months. RNA was extracted from PBMCs in TRIzol for both TCR sequencing and RNA sequencing. The diagnosis of Graves' disease was made according to American Thyroid Association guidelines. The patients came from an endocrinology department in Xi'an, China. From each patient, 8 to 10 milliliters of peripheral blood was collected into an EDTA anticoagulant tube. PBMCs were isolated by Ficoll Paque Plus density gradient separation without further T cell sorting. An Agilent 2100 Bioanalyzer and agarose gel were used to check RNA quality, and a NanoDrop 2000 was used to measure RNA concentration. Relative to germline, V is 6 bases shorter and J is 1 base shorter, with 16 bases between their ends. Sequences SNHLY (CDR1) and FYNNEI (CDR2) are obtained from the germline V gene. The CDR3 goes from the cysteine to the phenylalanine over 15 residues. Only the CDR3 portion is preserved as DNA: 45 bases, with reading frame beginning at the first base.

Library method: multiplex PCR. Sequencing instrument: Illumina HiSeq 4000. TCR beta libraries were built with iRepertoire HTBI primers and Arm-PCR amplification of CDR3 regions. Gel purification was performed on PCR products prior to sequencing. The authors' analysis ran thus. Gene usage analysis of CDR3 amino acid clonotypes used the 62 TRBV and around 14 TRBJ segments found across samples. COPE and FqMerger were used to merge the filtered high-quality paired reads into contigs. Contigs were aligned with BLAST to IMGT TRBV, TRBD and TRBJ reference genes, and CDR3 was defined per IMGT. Any clonotype with a frequency above 0.1% was counted as a highly expanded clone. Repertoire diversity was measured by Shannon entropy, and V-J evenness by the Gini coefficient. Clonotypes shared by more than one individual were considered public. Clones were called with MiXCR by TCRdb after fastp trimmed the public reads at Q25, and only in-frame beta chains were retained. CDR3 protein duplicates are merged, each entry listing the most common genes and DNA. None of the V and J calls come from the authors' own analysis; TCRdb made them. Present in this sample are 420,000 or so distinct CDR3 sequences, around 17% of which were seen just once. The top ten clonotypes cover around a quarter of the sample.

What the work shows at the level of the full study, not this receptor alone: Sequencing and analysis were restricted to the TCR beta chain. TRBV28, TRBJ1-2 and TRBJ2-5 were preferentially used in persistent disease, while TRBV20-1 and TRBJ2-1 were favored in newly diagnosed disease. The small sample size was acknowledged by the authors as a limitation that may reduce accuracy. Lower TCR Shannon entropy and fewer highly expanded clones were observed in persistent Graves' disease patients than in newly diagnosed patients, which suggested clonal expansion. A larger number of public clonotypes was shared among persistent patients (approximately 3,000) than among newly diagnosed patients (about 990). The study examined only peripheral blood because the primary lesion, thyroid tissue, could not be accessed.

The sample was also linked to a second study, of T cells in Graves' hyperthyroidism and ophthalmopathy. The second study reports: A patient counted as having stable Graves' hyperthyroidism if no progression to ophthalmopathy occurred over 18 months of follow-up. Hyperthyroidism patients were aged 18 to 65 years and newly diagnosed, with disease duration of less than 2 months. Patients with uncontrolled infections, other autoimmune diseases, pregnancy or lactation were excluded. Diagnoses were established on the basis of clinical symptoms, serum thyroxine and TRAb, thyroid ultrasound, and orbital computed tomography. For the first round of RT-PCR on the TCR CDR3, the HTBI primer set was used together with the Qiagen OneStep RT-PCR kit. Blood samples also contained most of the expanded thyroid clonotypes (frequency above 0.001), which suggests that blood repertoires may reflect thyroid immune responses. Ophthalmopathy was separated from stable hyperthyroidism by a 13 V-J signature model, with about 86% sensitivity and 81% to 82% specificity obtained in cross-validation and 80%/75% obtained in testing. In validation, the model predicted progression to ophthalmopathy with about 71% sensitivity and less than 75% specificity, a median of about 6.7 months before onset. To identify distinguishing TCR V-J signatures, a discovery cohort of around 100 patients was used, comprising fewer than 45 with Graves' ophthalmopathy and around 60 with stable Graves' hyperthyroidism. Prospective prediction of ophthalmopathy was tested in an independent validation cohort of 18 hyperthyroidism patients and 15 to 17 patients who later progressed to ophthalmopathy. For training and testing, the roughly 97 patients in the discovery cohort were randomly divided in a 7:3 ratio. The study also compared thyroid tissue and blood T-cell repertoires from about six Graves' hyperthyroidism patients. After blood sampling, hyperthyroidism patients were treated with methimazole at a starting dose of 30 mg daily, and ophthalmopathy patients were treated with high-dose intravenous methylprednisolone. A second multiplex PCR round built the libraries, followed by size selection and purification. Paired-end sequencing of the libraries was performed with 100 bp reads on an Illumina HiSeq2000. SOAPnuke was used to process the raw data, with reads discarded if the reads contained adapters or uncalled bases, had a mean Phred below 15, or lacked an exact constant-primer or identifier match. COPE v1.2.5 was used to merge the high-quality paired reads, and each unique nucleotide sequence was defined as a clonotype. MiTCR v1.1 was used to align the clonotypes against IMGT TRBV, TRBD and TRBJ reference segments. Only V-J combinations with frequency above 0.0001, covering approximately 99% of repertoires, were analysed. A TCS score was defined as the ratio between F50 (clonal expansion) and ExV (chaos), using BLOSUM62-based TCRdist between CDR3 peptides within each V-J. Welch's t-statistics and random forest reduced around 510 V-J features to roughly 13, which were used in a naive Bayes classifier (R e1071). Sample size was not statistically predetermined, and investigators were not blinded to group allocation. TCR Vbeta CDR3 sequencing of 120 to 150 peripheral blood samples (about 45 ophthalmopathy, about 75 hyperthyroidism and some 17 progressor patients) is reported in the paper.

This receptor was identified in a woman in her late teens or twenties with Graves disease. Donor details come from another sample of the same person, matched by shared clones. The chain was built from TRBV2 and TRBJ2-7, and possibly TRBD1, on 5 matching bases. This sample comprised peripheral blood mononuclear cells (PBMCs), obtained at new diagnosis, from a patient treated with antithyroid drugs. CDR3 sequence: CASSYADTTSYEQYF. The bases are TGTGCCAGCAGCTACGCGGACACCACTTCCTACGAGCAGTACTTC. Extended through the reference TRBV2 and TRBJ2-7 proteins, this CDR3 yields the full variable domain: EPEVTQTPSHQVTQMGQEVILRCVPISNHLYFYWYRQILGQKVEFLVSFYNNEISEKSEIFDDQFSVERPDGSNFTLKIRSTKLEDSAMYFCASSYADTTSYEQYFGPGTRLTVT.